This entry concerns a single T cell receptor beta chain. Its specificity is not known. The data belong to a study of blood T cells in healthy people across ages. General study findings and limits: From one million sequenced T cells, diversity estimates were lower bounds.

The use of a sample-barcoded 5' primer and a J-beta primer mix characterized a second PCR of about 7 to 12 cycles. All samples gave at least 2.5 million CDR3-containing paired-end reads. MiXCR was run by TCRdb on the 5' RACE reads, yielding one entry per CDR3 protein. This table has about 1.6 million distinct CDR3 sequences, around 36% appearing once. The specimen sequenced was blood. This receptor was taken from a young woman in good health.

CDR3 amino acids: CASSPGGTNYNEQFF. DNA of the CDR3: TGTGCCAGCAGCCCCGGGGGCACAAACTACAATGAGCAGTTCTTC. The V and J genes are TRBV7-3 and TRBJ2-1, with D perhaps given as TRBD1 or TRBD2 (6 bases each). Trimming pared 5 bases from V and 3 bases from J, leaving 14 bases between. Germline loops: CDR1 SGHTA, CDR2 FQGTGA. This CDR3 is built from 15 residues.